These 2 T cell receptor beta chains came from one sample sequenced in a study of cytomegalovirus exposure and HLA in healthy donors (dated by TCRdb to the late 2010s). The receptor library was made with the immunoSEQ multiplex PCR assay. TCRdb stores this immuneACCESS table with in-frame sequences only. Part of the clones is absent; in the studies checked, under half of the shortfall reflects unresolved V genes, and no reason is known for the rest. The sample table records 200,000 to 250,000 clones; just over 90% of these occur just once. About 1% of the sample lies in the top ten. The sequenced sample consisted of PBMCs. All receptors derive from a woman in her late teens or twenties in good health and CMV-seronegative.

This chain connects TRBV5-1 to TRBJ2-1, with D perhaps TRBD2 (5 bases). The CDR3 spans 15 residues. Trimming stripped 0 bases from V and 5 bases from J, with 12 bases between. In germline, CDR1 is SGHRS, CDR2 YFSETQ. The CDR3 DNA sequence: TGCGCCAGCAGCTTGGGTTTGGGAGATAACAATGAGCAGTTCTTC. Amino acid sequence: CASSLGLGDNNEQFF. The variable domain in full, completed from reference TRBV5-1 and TRBJ2-1, reads KAGVTQTPRYLIKTRGQQVTLSCSPISGHRSVSWYQQTPGQGLQFLFEYFSETQRNKGNFPGRFSGRQFSNSRSEMNVSTLELGDSALYLCASSLGLGDNNEQFFGPGTRLTVL.

This chain connects TRBV9 to TRBJ1-1; TRBD1 is a possible D gene (6 bases). The V end lost 4 bases, the J end lost 9 bases, and 19 bases lay between the germline ends. Germline V gene data show CDR1 as SGDLS and CDR2 as YYNGEE. The CDR3 length is 14 residues. The CDR3 protein is CASSPLTGTQKAFF. The CDR3, as DNA: TGTGCCAGCAGCCCCCTCACCGGGACACAAAAAGCTTTCTTT.